Included here is one T cell receptor beta chain sequence, with context. Its matching antigen is unknown. This record belongs to a study of response to subunit inactivated influenza vaccine. Study outcomes and limitations: Each seasonal influenza vaccination, the authors suggested, recruits few new T cells.

TCRdb recomputed calls from the RT-PCR reads with MiXCR, one row per CDR3 protein. The sample has hundreds of thousands of distinct CDR3 sequences, roughly 20% seen once. Trimming at V came to 4 bases and at J to 5 bases, leaving 5 bases not matched to a gene. Germline-derived CDR1 and CDR2 are MNHNS and SASEGT. The CDR3 is 15 amino acids. The receptor's source is a man aged 50-59 years who received an inactivated influenza vaccine. V is TRBV6-1 and J is TRBJ2-1; 10 nucleotides agree with TRBD1. The source material was PBMCs from blood, sampled about 5 days after vaccination. The CDR3 region has the DNA TGTGCCAGCAGTGGACAGGGGGCCTTTAACAATGAGCAGTTCTTC. Protein: CASSGQGAFNNEQFF.